The rows below give T cell receptor beta chains drawn from one sample of a study of early T cells in non-severe SARS-CoV-2 infection. From the 5' RACE reads, TCRdb called clonotypes with MiXCR, one entry per CDR3 protein. The sample contains about 88,000 distinct CDR3 sequences, more than 13% of which appear only once. The sequencing input was whole blood. The source of these receptors is an adult who was a healthcare worker with PCR-confirmed SARS-CoV-2 infection or an uninfected control (not recorded which). CDR3s include the opening cysteine and the closing phenylalanine or tryptophan. Fields, in order: J gene, V gene, clone size, D gene, CDR3 DNA, CDR3 protein. The D gene is left open where the match is weak. Only some rows state a clone size, as once, few, many or a class for expanded clones.

TRBJ2-2	TRBV10-3	.	TRBD1	TGTGCCATCGGGACAGGAGGGACCGGGGAGCTGTTTTTT	CAIGTGGTGELFF
TRBJ2-7	TRBV5-4	few	TRBD1	TGTGCCAGCAGCCCCGGGGACAGGGGGCATGGAGAGCAGTACTTC	CASSPGDRGHGEQYF
TRBJ2-7	TRBV7-2	many	.	TGTGCCAGCAGCTTTGGGGGGTTCTCCTACTACGAGCAGTACTTC	CASSFGGFSYYEQYF
TRBJ2-3	TRBV2	few	.	TGTGCCAGCAGTGAAGCAATGGGGTCTACCGGCACAGATACGCAGTATTTT	CASSEAMGSTGTDTQYF
TRBJ2-5	TRBV6-1	.	.	TGTGCCTGTTGCCCCACAGCCTTAACGGAGACCCAGTACTTC	CACCPTALTETQYF
TRBJ2-3	TRBV7-8	many	TRBD2	TGTGCCAGCAGCTTAAGTTCTAGCGGGAGGGTTACGCAGTATTTT	CASSLSSSGRVTQYF
TRBJ2-3	TRBV12-3/TRBV12-4	.	.	TGTGCCAGCAGTTTTAACCCTGTGGGAGATACGCAGTATTTT	CASSFNPVGDTQYF
TRBJ2-5	TRBV14	few	.	TGTGCCAGCTCAGGGGCGGAACAAGAGACCCAGTACTTC	CASSGAEQETQYF
TRBJ2-7	TRBV20-1	.	.	TGCAGTGCGTGGACCCCAGCCGAGCAGTACTTC	CSAWTPAEQYF
TRBJ2-7	TRBV7-9	.	TRBD2	TGTGCCAGCAGCTTAGGAGGACTAGCGGAGAGCTCCTACGAGCAGTACTTC	CASSLGGLAESSYEQYF
TRBJ1-1	TRBV6-2/TRBV6-3	many	.	TGTGCCAGCAGTTACAGACTCCGAGGGCTCACTGAAGCTTTCTTT	CASSYRLRGLTEAFF
TRBJ2-5	TRBV12-3/TRBV12-4	many	.	TGTGCCAGCAGCCTTATCGGGACTCCGGTCCAAGAGACCCAGTACTTC	CASSLIGTPVQETQYF
TRBJ1-6	TRBV5-1	few	.	TGCGCCAGCGGGGTAGGGGACGGATCACCCCTCCACTTT	CASGVGDGSPLHF
TRBJ2-7	TRBV2	many	.	TGTGCCAGCACCTTGACGGGAGCGGGCGTCTACGAGCAGTACTTC	CASTLTGAGVYEQYF
TRBJ2-1	TRBV11-2	.	TRBD2	TGTGCCAGCAGCTCCGAGCTAGCGGGAGGACCCAATGAGCAGTTCTTC	CASSSELAGGPNEQFF
TRBJ2-2	TRBV28	.	.	TGTGCCAGCAGGGACTCCTCGAACACCGGGGAGCTGTTTTTT	CASRDSSNTGELFF
TRBJ2-2	TRBV10-3	.	TRBD2	TGTGCCATCAGTGACCCCGGACTAGCGGGACCCCCCGGGGAGCTGTTTTTT	CAISDPGLAGPPGELFF
TRBJ2-3	TRBV20-1	many	TRBD1	TGCAGTGCACAGGGGTTTCCGGAAGACACAGATACGCAGTATTTT	CSAQGFPEDTDTQYF
TRBJ1-1	TRBV6-5	few	.	TGTGCCAGCAGTAGGTGGCCTGAAGCTTTCTTT	CASSRWPEAFF
TRBJ2-3	TRBV6-4	few	.	TGTGCCAGCAGTGACGGTCTAACAGATACGCAGTATTTT	CASSDGLTDTQYF
TRBJ2-3	TRBV11-1	.	.	TGTGCCAGCACCTCGATAGATACGCAGTATTTT	CASTSIDTQYF
TRBJ2-1	TRBV20-1	.	.	TGCAGTGCTATTACAGGGAACTACAATGAGCAGTTCTTC	CSAITGNYNEQFF
TRBJ2-5	TRBV24-1	.	TRBD2	TGTGCCACCAGTGATTTCCGACTAGCGGGGCAAGAGACCCAGTACTTC	CATSDFRLAGQETQYF
TRBJ1-2	TRBV19	many	TRBD1	TGTGCCAGTAGTATATCAATCCCGGGACAGGGTAACTATGGCTACACCTTC	CASSISIPGQGNYGYTF
TRBJ1-2	TRBV12-3/TRBV12-4	.	.	TGTGCCAGCAGTTTAGCGCAGGGAGCTAACTATGGCTACACCTTC	CASSLAQGANYGYTF
TRBJ2-7	TRBV30	few	.	TGTGCCTGGAGTATAGGTAGCGGAAATATCTACGAGCAGTACTTC	CAWSIGSGNIYEQYF
TRBJ2-3	TRBV6-6	.	TRBD2	TGTGCCAGCACCAATGCGGGGGGCCCCACAGATACGCAGTATTTT	CASTNAGGPTDTQYF
TRBJ2-1	TRBV21-1	few	.	TGTGCCAGCAGCACCCCGGGGCCTTACAATGAGCAGTTCTTC	CASSTPGPYNEQFF
TRBJ2-1	TRBV5-1	.	.	TGCGCCAGCAGCTTGAGGGGTACCCTTAATGAGCAGTTCTTC	CASSLRGTLNEQFF
TRBJ1-6	TRBV5-1	.	TRBD1	TGCGCCAGCAGTCCACAGACAGGGGGGTATTCACCCCTCCACTTT	CASSPQTGGYSPLHF
TRBJ2-7	TRBV12-3/TRBV12-4	.	.	TGTGCCAGCAGTTCAGGTCCCCAGGGCGGGAACGAGCAGTACTTC	CASSSGPQGGNEQYF
TRBJ2-5	TRBV18	.	TRBD1	TGTGCCAGCTCACGAGTTGTTCCAGGGGGCGGAGAGACCCAGTACTTC	CASSRVVPGGGETQYF
TRBJ1-2	TRBV4-1	few	.	TGCGCCAGCAGCCAAGACGTAAGGGACTCCTATGGCTACACCTTC	CASSQDVRDSYGYTF
TRBJ1-2	TRBV10-3	few	TRBD1	TGTGCCACCCAGGGACAGGGTAAAGACTATGGCTACACCTTC	CATQGQGKDYGYTF
TRBJ1-1	TRBV10-3	.	TRBD1	TGTGCCACCGGGACAGAAACGAACACTGAAGCTTTCTTT	CATGTETNTEAFF